This T cell receptor beta chain originates from a study of a mutant IDH1 vaccine in newly diagnosed glioma. Whole-study context: Males made up roughly 60% and females roughly 40% of treated patients, whose mean age was 40.4 years. Earlier treatment was radiotherapy, temozolomide, or both, with most getting both.

The time point denotes: baseline, week 1 (first vaccination visit). Treatment: pre-vaccination baseline after standard-of-care therapy. Worth noting for this clone: As yet, its antigen is unknown.

The CDR3 covers 16 residues. The ends were cut back, 5 bases at V and 0 bases at J, with 13 bases in the middle. The germline CDR1 and CDR2 sequences are MRHNA and SNTAGT. Study results and caveats: The occurrence of vaccine-induced immune responses was seen in 80% to 95% of patients. Variations in leading peripheral T cell clonotypes appeared to have no connection with pseudoprogression.

This table comes from immunoSEQ multiplex PCR, and its TCRdb copy is limited to in-frame clones, with some not included. The sample shows about 88,000 clones, roughly 87% of them seen only once. The TCR sequence derives from a man aged 40-55 years with glioma. Some clones in this sample may be carry-over from other donors' samples. Material: PBMCs, obtained from a glioma patient treated with radiotherapy, temozolomide or both. V and J are TRBV6-4 and TRBJ2-2; the D gene is possibly TRBD1 (6 bases). Written as DNA, the CDR3 is TGTGCCAGCAGTCCCACAGGGATAGCGAACACCGGGGAGCTGTTTTTT. Encoded protein: CASSPTGIANTGELFF.